The T cell receptor (beta chain) under discussion was sequenced for a study of blood T cell repertoires in COVID-19. Overall study: Nucleic acid was either cDNA or gDNA, and it came from T cells, B-cell-depleted T cells, or PBMCs.

The ends lost 2 bases at V and 10 bases at J; junction bases unmatched: 7. The CDR3 is 14 amino acids. Per the germline V gene, CDR1 is MGHDK and CDR2 is SYGVNS. This clone was recorded once. Per the original data handling: Amplifying reference gene primers gave estimates of nucleated cell counts. Only in-frame clones appear in the TCRdb table, and some are missing; sequencing was by immunoSEQ multiplex PCR. That table furnishes V, J and clone size, whereas the DNA furnished D and trimming. Of around 64,000 clones listed, around 86% are singletons. The genes are TRBV25-1 and TRBJ1-1, with 10 bases matching TRBD1. The source is a woman younger than 35 with acute or convalescent COVID-19. The sequencing input was peripheral blood. For the CDR3, the DNA is TGTGCCAGCAGTGAAACCGGGACAGGGGTGAGAGCTTTCTTT. This gives the protein CASSETGTGVRAFF.